This T cell receptor beta chain appears in the sequencing data of a study of T cells in Graves' hyperthyroidism and ophthalmopathy. From RNA transcripts, TCR beta CDR3 regions were amplified. The TCR CDR3 first-round RT-PCR relied on the HTBI primer set. TCRdb passed the multiplex PCR reads through MiXCR, listing each CDR3 protein once. The data contain over 300,000 distinct CDR3 sequences, roughly an eighth of them singletons. Many counts were recorded for this clonotype. Its antigen is not known. Findings of the study overall: Blood shared most expanded thyroid clonotypes above 0.001. In simple terms, a model built on 13 V-J features told ophthalmopathy apart from stable hyperthyroidism.

The V end was cut by 6 bases, the J end by 5 bases, with 21 bases between. Looked up from germline, CDR1 is DFQATT and CDR2 is SNEGSKA (reference sequence). The CDR3 is made up of 15 amino acids. The chain joins TRBV20-1 to TRBJ2-3, with D perhaps TRBD1 (5 bases). This TCR came from a woman in her 40s with Graves' ophthalmopathy. The source material was blood. The CDR3 loop is CSAESATGFLDTQYF. The CDR3 DNA reads TGCAGTGCCGAGTCGGCTACAGGTTTTCTAGATACGCAGTATTTT.